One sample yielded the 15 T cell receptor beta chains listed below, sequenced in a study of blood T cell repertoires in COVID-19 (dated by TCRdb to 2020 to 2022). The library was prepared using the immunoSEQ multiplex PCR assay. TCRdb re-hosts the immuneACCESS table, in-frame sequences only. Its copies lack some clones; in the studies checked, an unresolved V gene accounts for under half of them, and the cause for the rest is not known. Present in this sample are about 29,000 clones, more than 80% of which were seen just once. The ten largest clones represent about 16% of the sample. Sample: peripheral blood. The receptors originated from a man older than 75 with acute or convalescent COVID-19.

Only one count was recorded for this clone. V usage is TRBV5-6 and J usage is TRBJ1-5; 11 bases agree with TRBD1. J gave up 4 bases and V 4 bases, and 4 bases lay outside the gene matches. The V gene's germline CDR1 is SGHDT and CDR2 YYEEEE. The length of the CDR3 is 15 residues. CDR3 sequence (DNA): TGTGCCAGCAGCCCTGGGACAGGGGGAAATCAGCCCCAGCATTTT. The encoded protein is CASSPGTGGNQPQHF.

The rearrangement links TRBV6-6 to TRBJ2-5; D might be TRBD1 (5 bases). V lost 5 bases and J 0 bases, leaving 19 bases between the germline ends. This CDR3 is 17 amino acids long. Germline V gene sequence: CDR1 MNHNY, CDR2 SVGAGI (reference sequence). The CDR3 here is CASSPRMGLGYQETQYF. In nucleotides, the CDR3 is TGTGCCAGCAGTCCCCGTATGGGGCTGGGGTACCAAGAGACCCAGTACTTC.

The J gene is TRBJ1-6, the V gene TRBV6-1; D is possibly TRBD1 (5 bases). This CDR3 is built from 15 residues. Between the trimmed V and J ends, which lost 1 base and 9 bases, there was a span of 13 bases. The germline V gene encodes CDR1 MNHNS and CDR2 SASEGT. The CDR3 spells CASSEVGTPGSPLHF. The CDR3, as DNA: TGTGCCAGCAGTGAAGTGGGGACTCCTGGTTCACCCCTCCACTTT.

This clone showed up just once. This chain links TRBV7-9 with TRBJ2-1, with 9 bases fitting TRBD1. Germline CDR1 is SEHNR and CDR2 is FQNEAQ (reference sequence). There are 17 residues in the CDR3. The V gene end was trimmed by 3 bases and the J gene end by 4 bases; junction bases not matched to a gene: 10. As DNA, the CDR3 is TGTGCCAGCAGCTTGAGTCTAGGACAGGGGACTTACAATGAGCAGTTCTTC. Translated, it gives CASSLSLGQGTYNEQFF.

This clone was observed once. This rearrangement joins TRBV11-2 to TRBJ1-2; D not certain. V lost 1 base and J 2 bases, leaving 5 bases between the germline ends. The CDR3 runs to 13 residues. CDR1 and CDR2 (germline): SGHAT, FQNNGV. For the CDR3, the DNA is TGTGCCAGCAGCTTAGCATCCAACTATGGCTACACCTTC. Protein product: CASSLASNYGYTF.

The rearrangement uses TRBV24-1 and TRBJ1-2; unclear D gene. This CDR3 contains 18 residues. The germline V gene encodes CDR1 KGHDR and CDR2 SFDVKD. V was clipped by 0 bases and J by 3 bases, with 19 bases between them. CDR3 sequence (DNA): TGTGCCACCAGTGATTTGACCCCAACCATCGGGAGGGACTATGGCTACACCTTC. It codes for CATSDLTPTIGRDYGYTF.

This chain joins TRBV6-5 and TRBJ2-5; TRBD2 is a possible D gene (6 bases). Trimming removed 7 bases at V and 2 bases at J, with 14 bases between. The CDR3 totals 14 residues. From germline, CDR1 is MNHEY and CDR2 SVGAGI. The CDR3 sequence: CASTYGGPQETQYF. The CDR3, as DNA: TGTGCCAGCACCTACGGGGGACCTCAAGAGACCCAGTACTTC.

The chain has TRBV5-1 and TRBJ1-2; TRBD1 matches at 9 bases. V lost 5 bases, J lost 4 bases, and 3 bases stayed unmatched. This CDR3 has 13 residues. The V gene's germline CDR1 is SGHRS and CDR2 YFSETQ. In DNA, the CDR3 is TGCGCCAGCAGACAGGACAGGGGCTATGGCTACACCTTC. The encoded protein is CASRQDRGYGYTF.

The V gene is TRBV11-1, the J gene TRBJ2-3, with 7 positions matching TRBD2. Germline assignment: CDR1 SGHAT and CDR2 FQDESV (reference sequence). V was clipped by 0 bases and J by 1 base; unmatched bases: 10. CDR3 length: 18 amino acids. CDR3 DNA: TGTGCCAGCAGCTTAGCGCTAAGGGCTAGCGGACGCACAGATACGCAGTATTTT. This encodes CASSLALRASGRTDTQYF.

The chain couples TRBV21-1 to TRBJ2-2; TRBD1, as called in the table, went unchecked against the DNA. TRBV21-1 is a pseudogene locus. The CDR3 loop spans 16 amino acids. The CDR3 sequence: CASSKAAGTGRGELFF. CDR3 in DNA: TGTGCCAGCAGCAAAGCCGCCGGGACAGGGAGAGGGGAGCTGTTTTTT.

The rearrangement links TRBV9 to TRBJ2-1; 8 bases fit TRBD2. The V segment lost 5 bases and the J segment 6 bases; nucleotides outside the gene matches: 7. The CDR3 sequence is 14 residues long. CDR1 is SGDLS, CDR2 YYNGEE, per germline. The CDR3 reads CASSDPRGGNEQFF. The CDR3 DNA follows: TGTGCCAGCAGTGACCCCCGGGGGGGCAATGAGCAGTTCTTC.

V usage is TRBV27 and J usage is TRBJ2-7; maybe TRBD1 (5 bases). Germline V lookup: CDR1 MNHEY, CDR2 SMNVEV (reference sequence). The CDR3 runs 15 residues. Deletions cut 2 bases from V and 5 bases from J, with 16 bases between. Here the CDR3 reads CASSLGARAVDEQYF. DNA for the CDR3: TGTGCCAGCAGTTTAGGGGCCAGGGCTGTAGACGAGCAGTACTTC.

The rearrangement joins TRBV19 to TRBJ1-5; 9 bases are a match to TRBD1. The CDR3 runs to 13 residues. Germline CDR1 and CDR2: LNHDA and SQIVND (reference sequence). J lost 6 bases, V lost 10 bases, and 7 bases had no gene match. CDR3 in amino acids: CATGGQGSQPQHF. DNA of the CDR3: TGTGCCACAGGGGGACAGGGCTCTCAGCCCCAGCATTTT.

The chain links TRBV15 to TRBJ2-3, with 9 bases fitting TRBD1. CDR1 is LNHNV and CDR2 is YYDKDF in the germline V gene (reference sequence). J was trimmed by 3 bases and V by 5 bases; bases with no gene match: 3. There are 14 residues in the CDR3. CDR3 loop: CATSRDRVTDTQYF. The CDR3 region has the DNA TGTGCCACCAGCCGGGACAGGGTGACAGATACGCAGTATTTT.

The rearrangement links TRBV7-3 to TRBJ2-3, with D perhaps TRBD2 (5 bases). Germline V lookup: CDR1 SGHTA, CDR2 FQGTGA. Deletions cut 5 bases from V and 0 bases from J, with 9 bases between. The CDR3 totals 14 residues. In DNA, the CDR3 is TGTGCCAGCAGCCACGGACTTAGCACAGATACGCAGTATTTT. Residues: CASSHGLSTDTQYF. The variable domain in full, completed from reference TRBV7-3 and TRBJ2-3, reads GAGVSQTPSNKVTEKGKYVELRCDPISGHTALYWYRQSLGQGPEFLIYFQGTGAADDSGLPNDRFFAVRPEGSVSTLKIQRTERGDSAVYLCASSHGLSTDTQYFGPGTRLTVL.